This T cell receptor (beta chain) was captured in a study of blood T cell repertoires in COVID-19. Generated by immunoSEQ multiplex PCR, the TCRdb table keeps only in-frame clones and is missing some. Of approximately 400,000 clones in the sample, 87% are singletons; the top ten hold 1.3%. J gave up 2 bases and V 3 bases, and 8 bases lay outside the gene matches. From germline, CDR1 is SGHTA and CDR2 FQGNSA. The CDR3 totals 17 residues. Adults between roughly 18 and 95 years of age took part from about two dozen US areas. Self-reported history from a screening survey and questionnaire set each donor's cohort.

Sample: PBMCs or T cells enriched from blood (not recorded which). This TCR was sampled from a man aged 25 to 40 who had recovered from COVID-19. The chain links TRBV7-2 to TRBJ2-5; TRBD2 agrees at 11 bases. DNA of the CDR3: TGTGCCAGCAGCTTTAGTCTTTTAGCGGGGGGGCAAGAGACCCAGTACTTC. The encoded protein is CASSFSLLAGGQETQYF.